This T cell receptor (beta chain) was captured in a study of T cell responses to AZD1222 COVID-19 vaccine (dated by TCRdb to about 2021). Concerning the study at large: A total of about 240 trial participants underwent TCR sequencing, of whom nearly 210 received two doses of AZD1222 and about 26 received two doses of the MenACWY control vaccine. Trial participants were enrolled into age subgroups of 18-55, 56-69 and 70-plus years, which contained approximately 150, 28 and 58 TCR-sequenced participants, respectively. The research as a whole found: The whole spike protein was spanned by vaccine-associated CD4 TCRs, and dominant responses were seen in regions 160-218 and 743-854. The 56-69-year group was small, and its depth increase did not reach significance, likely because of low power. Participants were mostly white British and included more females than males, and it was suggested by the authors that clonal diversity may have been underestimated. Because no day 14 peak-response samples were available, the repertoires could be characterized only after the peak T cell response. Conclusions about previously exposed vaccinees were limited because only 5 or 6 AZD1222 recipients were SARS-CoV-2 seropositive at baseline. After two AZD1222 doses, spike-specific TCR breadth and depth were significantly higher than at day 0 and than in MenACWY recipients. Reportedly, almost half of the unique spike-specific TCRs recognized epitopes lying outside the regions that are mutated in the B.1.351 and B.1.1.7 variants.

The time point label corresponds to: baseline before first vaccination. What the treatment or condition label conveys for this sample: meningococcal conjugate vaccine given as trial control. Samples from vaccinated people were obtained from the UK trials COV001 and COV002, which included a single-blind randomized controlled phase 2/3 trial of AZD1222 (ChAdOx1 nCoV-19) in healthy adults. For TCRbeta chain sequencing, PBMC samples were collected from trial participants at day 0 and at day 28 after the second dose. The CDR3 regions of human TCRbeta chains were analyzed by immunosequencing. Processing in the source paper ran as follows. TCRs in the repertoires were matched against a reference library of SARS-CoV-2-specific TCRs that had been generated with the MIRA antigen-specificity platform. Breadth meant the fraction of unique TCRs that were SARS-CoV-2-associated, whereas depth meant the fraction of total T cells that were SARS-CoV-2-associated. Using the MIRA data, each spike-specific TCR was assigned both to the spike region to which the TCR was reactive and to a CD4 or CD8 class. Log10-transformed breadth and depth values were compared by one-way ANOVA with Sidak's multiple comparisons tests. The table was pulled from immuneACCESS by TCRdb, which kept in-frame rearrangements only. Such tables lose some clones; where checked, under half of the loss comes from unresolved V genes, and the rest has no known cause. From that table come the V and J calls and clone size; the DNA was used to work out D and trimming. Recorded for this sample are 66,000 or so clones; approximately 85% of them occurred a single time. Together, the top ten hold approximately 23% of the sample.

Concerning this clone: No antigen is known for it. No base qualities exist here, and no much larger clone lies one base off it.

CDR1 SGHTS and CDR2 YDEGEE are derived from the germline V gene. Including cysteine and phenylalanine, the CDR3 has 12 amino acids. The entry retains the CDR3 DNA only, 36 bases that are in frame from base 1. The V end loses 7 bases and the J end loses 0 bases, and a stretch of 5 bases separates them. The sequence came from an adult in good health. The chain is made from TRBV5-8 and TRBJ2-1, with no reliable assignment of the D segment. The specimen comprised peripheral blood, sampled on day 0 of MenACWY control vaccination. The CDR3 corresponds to CASLSSYNEQFF. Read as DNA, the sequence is TGTGCCAGCTTATCCTCCTACAATGAGCAGTTCTTC.